What follows are 3 T cell receptor beta chains derived from one specimen sequenced in a study of response to subunit inactivated influenza vaccine. TCRdb re-called the RT-PCR reads with MiXCR, one entry per CDR3 protein. The repertoire holds roughly 500,000 distinct CDR3 sequences, with around 25% as singletons. Material: CD4+ T cells sorted from PBMCs, obtained 5 days after vaccination. The source of these receptors is a man aged 45 to 65 who received an inactivated influenza vaccine.

The rearrangement links TRBV11-2 to TRBJ2-2, with D perhaps TRBD1 (5 bases). The CDR3 length is 16 residues. V lost 1 base to trimming and J lost 4 bases, with 13 bases between them. Germline lookup yields CDR1 SGHAT and CDR2 FQNNGV. The CDR3 sequence is CASSLVRGRGTGELFF. The CDR3 nucleotides are TGTGCCAGCAGCTTAGTTAGGGGCCGAGGCACCGGGGAGCTGTTTTTT.

This clonotype was seen a handful of times. J is TRBJ2-2 and V is TRBV7-8, with 12 positions matching TRBD2. V lost 4 bases, J lost 0 bases, and 3 bases stayed unmatched. The germline CDR1 and CDR2 sequences are SGHVS and FQNEAQ. There are 17 residues in the CDR3. Here the CDR3 DNA reads TGTGCCAGCAGCTCAAGACTAGCGGGGGCGAACACCGGGGAGCTGTTTTTT. This translates into CASSSRLAGANTGELFF.

This clonotype was seen a single time. The chain employs TRBV4-2 and TRBJ1-1; D might be TRBD1 (5 bases). The CDR3 consists of 15 residues. Trimming took off 4 bases at V and 1 base at J, with 13 bases between the two ends. CDR1 is LGHNA and CDR2 is YNFKEQ in the germline V gene. CDR3 sequence (DNA): TGTGCCAGCAGCCCAGACATGGGGCGGAACACTGAAGCTTTCTTT. This sequence encodes CASSPDMGRNTEAFF.